These T cell receptor beta chains were read from a single sample in a study of blood T cell repertoires in COVID-19. Produced via immunoSEQ multiplex PCR; TCRdb's table is partial and in-frame only. Among 110,000 or so clones listed, around 85% were seen once. Material: peripheral blood. The receptors were sampled from a man aged 45-65 years with acute or convalescent COVID-19. CDR3s include the opening cysteine and the closing phenylalanine or tryptophan. The order of the fields is CDR3 length, J gene, D gene, clone size, V gene, CDR3 DNA, CDR3 protein. The D gene is left open where the match is weak. Rows give clone size only sometimes, using once, few, many, or a class for an expanded clone.

>15|TRBJ1-5|NA|NA|TRBV6-1
TGTGCCAGCAGTGAGGAAGGGGCCCCCACCCAGCCCCAGCATTTT
CASSEEGAPTQPQHF
>16|TRBJ2-3|NA|NA|TRBV5-4
TGTGCCAGCAGCTGGGACCGCGGCGGGGGCACAGATACGCAGTATTTT
CASSWDRGGGTDTQYF
>14|TRBJ1-1|TRBD1|NA|TRBV5-1
TGCGCCAGCAGCTGGGGACAGGGCAACACTGAAGCTTTCTTT
CASSWGQGNTEAFF
>14|TRBJ2-7|NA|NA|TRBV2
TGTGCCAGCAGTGCCCAGACAGTTTCCTACGAGCAGTACTTC
CASSAQTVSYEQYF
>16|TRBJ1-2|NA|NA|TRBV10-3
TGTGCCATCAGTGAGTCGCTGGTTTCACAGGGAGATGGCTACACCTTC
CAISESLVSQGDGYTF
>13|TRBJ2-7|NA|NA|TRBV7-3
TGTGCCAGCAGTCTTATAGACAGGTCCGAGCAGTACTTC
CASSLIDRSEQYF
>15|TRBJ2-5|TRBD2|NA|TRBV4-1
TGCGCCAGCAGCCCCTCTGGGGGGGTGCGTGAGACCCAGTACTTC
CASSPSGGVRETQYF
>15|TRBJ1-4|TRBD1|NA|TRBV9
TGTGCCAGCAGCGTCCAGGGGGCGACTAATGAAAAACTGTTTTTT
CASSVQGATNEKLFF
>16|TRBJ1-2|TRBD1|NA|TRBV28
TGTGCCAGCAGTGGGACAGACGGGGAAACTAACTATGGCTACACCTTC
CASSGTDGETNYGYTF
>17|TRBJ2-7|TRBD1|few|TRBV4-1
TGCGCCAGCAGCCAATTCCTGTCCGGGACAGGGCCCTACGAGCAGTACTTC
CASSQFLSGTGPYEQYF
>15|TRBJ2-3|TRBD1|NA|TRBV5-5
TGTGCCAGCAGCCTCTACAGGGGGAGCACAGATACGCAGTATTTT
CASSLYRGSTDTQYF
>14|TRBJ2-7|NA|NA|TRBV5-1
TGCGCCAGCAGCTTGGTAGCAGGGGACTACGAGCAGTACTTC
CASSLVAGDYEQYF
>16|TRBJ2-2|NA|NA|TRBV3-1/TRBV3-2
TGTGCCAGCAGCCAAGTGAGCGGACTGCAAACCGGGGAGCTGTTTTTT
CASSQVSGLQTGELFF
>16|TRBJ2-3|NA|few|TRBV3-1/TRBV3-2
TGTGCCAGCAGCCAAGTAGAGGTAGCCCTCACAGATACGCAGTATTTT
CASSQVEVALTDTQYF
>15|TRBJ1-5|TRBD1|NA|TRBV3-1/TRBV3-2
TGTGCCAGCAGCCAGGGGACAGGCGAGTATCAGCCCCAGCATTTT
CASSQGTGEYQPQHF
>13|TRBJ1-4|NA|NA|TRBV19
TGTGCCAGTGTCAACGGGGGGAATGAAAAACTGTTTTTT
CASVNGGNEKLFF
>12|TRBJ2-3|NA|NA|TRBV2
TGTGCCAGCCGGAGGATCACAGATACGCAGTATTTT
CASRRITDTQYF
>15|TRBJ1-2|NA|NA|TRBV9
TGTGCCAGCAGCGTAGCTGTGCAGGCGATATATGGCTACACCTTC
CASSVAVQAIYGYTF
>12|TRBJ1-2|NA|NA|TRBV28
TGTGCCAGCAGAGGGGGTCCAGGTGGCTACACCTTC
CASRGGPGGYTF
>16|TRBJ1-5|TRBD1|NA|TRBV7-2
TGTGCCAGCAGCTCCCAAACGGGACAGGGATTTCAGCCCCAGCATTTT
CASSSQTGQGFQPQHF
>13|TRBJ2-3|NA|NA|TRBV10-1
TGCGCCAGCAGTTCACTCAACACAGATACGCAGTATTTT
CASSSLNTDTQYF
>16|TRBJ2-2|NA|few|TRBV7-3
TGTGCCAGCAGCTCCGACGCGGGGGCGGGCACCGGGGAGCTGTTTTTT
CASSSDAGAGTGELFF
>16|TRBJ2-2|TRBD1|few|TRBV6-4
TGTGCCAGCAGTGGGGGCTGGACAGGGAGCACCGGGGAGCTGTTTTTT
CASSGGWTGSTGELFF
>14|TRBJ2-3|TRBD1|NA|TRBV10-3
TGTGCCTCCCAAGGACAGGGAGCCACAGATACGCAGTATTTT
CASQGQGATDTQYF
>16|TRBJ1-4|NA|NA|TRBV6-5
TGTGCCAGCAGTTACTCGACGGGGGGCGGGAAGGGAAAACTGTTTTTT
CASSYSTGGGKGKLFF
>13|TRBJ1-1|TRBD1|NA|TRBV30
TGTGCCTGGAATCACAGGGGAGGCACTGAAGCTTTCTTT
CAWNHRGGTEAFF
>14|TRBJ1-1|NA|few|TRBV11-3
TGTGCCAGCAGCTCGGGGGGTAGTTCCACTGAAGCTTTCTTT
CASSSGGSSTEAFF
>15|TRBJ1-1|TRBD1|NA|TRBV10-2
TGCGCCAGCAGTCTCCCGGGACAGGGGAACACTGAAGCTTTCTTT
CASSLPGQGNTEAFF
>14|TRBJ2-1|TRBD2|NA|TRBV19
TGTGCCAGTAGGGGAATCGGGACTAGCTCTGGGCAGTTCTTC
CASRGIGTSSGQFF
>12|TRBJ2-3|NA|NA|TRBV5-1
TGCGCCAGCAGCTTGGGAGCAGATACGCAGTATTTT
CASSLGADTQYF
>14|TRBJ1-2|NA|NA|TRBV30
TGTGCCTGGAGTGGCCACGAGGGATCCTATGGCTACACCTTC
CAWSGHEGSYGYTF
>16|TRBJ1-1|NA|NA|TRBV5-5
TGTGCCAGCAGCCCGTCATCCTACGGGATGAACACTGAAGCTTTCTTT
CASSPSSYGMNTEAFF
>14|TRBJ1-1|NA|NA|TRBV1
TGCACCAGCAGCAGAGCCACTGGGGCCACTGAAGCTTTCTTT
CTSSRATGATEAFF
>15|TRBJ1-4|NA|once|TRBV4-1
TGCGCCAGCAGCCGTAGACTCATAACTAATGAAAAACTGTTTTTT
CASSRRLITNEKLFF
>13|TRBJ1-1|NA|NA|TRBV29-1
TGCAGCGTTGAAGGAGCGGGAAGTACTGAAGCTTTCTTT
CSVEGAGSTEAFF
>14|TRBJ1-2|NA|few|TRBV9
TGTGCCAGCAGCCCTCGGGGTTTGAACTATGGCTACACCTTC
CASSPRGLNYGYTF
>11|TRBJ2-5|NA|NA|TRBV6-6
TGTGCCAGCAGTTACGGCGAGACCCAGTACTTC
CASSYGETQYF